Listed below are T cell receptor beta chains from one sample, sequenced in a study of shared clonotypes between healthy human individuals. Using immunoSEQ multiplex PCR, the repertoire was profiled, and TCRdb retains in-frame clones only, with some absent. The sample carries 1 million to 1.3 million clones, around three quarters recorded once. The sequenced sample consisted of memory CD4+ T cells from PBMCs. The receptors were sampled from a man younger than 30 in good health. Some clones in this sample may be carry-over from other donors' samples. The CDR3 runs from the conserved cysteine through the conserved F or W. The order of the fields is J gene, V gene, clone size, D gene, CDR3 DNA, CDR3 protein. A D gene is named only where the DNA matches it firmly. Clone size, where shown, is once, few, many, or a class for clones that have expanded.

>TRBJ1-5|TRBV7-9|.|TRBD1
TGTGCCAGCAGCTCAGACAGGGGTGGCAATCAGCCCCAGCATTTT
CASSSDRGGNQPQHF
>TRBJ2-5|TRBV7-9|few|.
TGTGCCAGCAGCTTATCGCAGGGTAACCAAGAGACCCAGTACTTC
CASSLSQGNQETQYF
>TRBJ2-7|TRBV6-1|.|TRBD2
TGTGCCAGCAGGCTAGCGGGAGGGGGATACGAGCAGTACTTC
CASRLAGGGYEQYF
>TRBJ2-5|TRBV18|many|TRBD2
TGTGCCAGCTCACCACCCCGGCTAGCGGGAGCCCAAGAGACCCAGTACTTC
CASSPPRLAGAQETQYF
>TRBJ1-2|TRBV7-9|.|.
TGTGCCAGCAGCTTAGGCTTAAATAACTATGGCTACACCTTC
CASSLGLNNYGYTF
>TRBJ2-7|TRBV20-1|.|.
TGCAGTGCTGGGGGACCCACGGGGCAGTACTTC
CSAGGPTGQYF
>TRBJ2-7|TRBV5-1|.|.
TGCGCCAGCAGCTCCTGGCAGGGCGGTTACGAGCAGTACTTC
CASSSWQGGYEQYF
>TRBJ2-3|TRBV7-3|.|.
TGTGCCAGCAGCTTAGATAGTCAGGGTGTGAGAAATACGCAGTATTTT
CASSLDSQGVRNTQYF
>TRBJ2-7|TRBV9|.|.
TGTGCCAGCAGCGTAGGGGTGGGTTCTTACGAGCAGTACTTC
CASSVGVGSYEQYF
>TRBJ1-1|TRBV6-5|.|.
TGTGCCAGCAGTTCGTGGTCCGTCACTGAAGCTTTCTTT
CASSSWSVTEAFF
>TRBJ2-5|TRBV9|once|.
TGTGCCAGCAGCCGGGAACGCCAAGAGACCCAGTACTTC
CASSRERQETQYF
>TRBJ2-5|TRBV18|.|.
TGTGCCAGCTCACCAACGTCGACAGAAGAGACCCAGTACTTC
CASSPTSTEETQYF
>TRBJ2-2|TRBV7-3|.|.
TGTGCCAGCAGCTCAGACACCGGGGAGCTGTTTTTT
CASSSDTGELFF
>TRBJ1-2|TRBV2|many|.
TGTGCCAGCAGTCAGGGACCAGCTTTAGGCTACACCTTC
CASSQGPALGYTF
>TRBJ1-4|TRBV28|.|.
TGTGCCAGCAGTTTATTGCAGGGTAATGAAAAACTGTTTTTT
CASSLLQGNEKLFF
>TRBJ1-3|TRBV4-3|.|.
TGCGCCAGCAGCCAAGATTCGGGGGTCTCTGGAAACACCATATATTTT
CASSQDSGVSGNTIYF
>TRBJ1-2|TRBV7-3|.|.
TGTGCCAGCAGCTTGGTTGGCGGGCAGGAGAGTAACTATGGCTACACCTTC
CASSLVGGQESNYGYTF
>TRBJ1-2|TRBV10-3|.|.
TGTGCCATCAGTGATTCAGGGGCGGACTATGGCTACACCTTC
CAISDSGADYGYTF
>TRBJ1-5|TRBV2|.|.
TGTGCCAGCAGTGAAGAAGGACCGTTGCCCCAGCATTTT
CASSEEGPLPQHF
>TRBJ2-7|TRBV30|.|.
TGTGCCTGGAGCCCCCCAGGGTTTTCCTCCTACGAGCAGTACTTC
CAWSPPGFSSYEQYF
>TRBJ2-7|TRBV25-1|.|TRBD2
TGTGCCAGCAGTGATAGTAAAAAGCGGGAGACCGAGCAGTACTTC
CASSDSKKRETEQYF
>TRBJ2-1|TRBV11-3|many|TRBD1
TGTGCCAGCAGCTCCCGGACAGGTTACAATGAGCAGTTCTTC
CASSSRTGYNEQFF
>TRBJ1-2|TRBV13|.|TRBD1
TGTGCCAGCAGCTCAAGGACAGGAGCGTATGGCTACACCTTC
CASSSRTGAYGYTF
>TRBJ2-1|TRBV5-4|.|.
TGTGCCAGCAGCTTGCCAGATTCTTACAATGAGCAGTTCTTC
CASSLPDSYNEQFF
>TRBJ2-1|TRBV7-3|few|.
TGTGCCAGCGGGGTTTATCCGGGTGAGCAGTTCTTC
CASGVYPGEQFF
>TRBJ1-3|TRBV11-2|.|.
TGTGCCAGCAGCTTGTCCCCTGGAAACACCATATATTTT
CASSLSPGNTIYF
>TRBJ1-5|TRBV6-6|.|.
TGTGCCAGCAGACTTGACGCTCAGCCCCAGCATTTT
CASRLDAQPQHF
>TRBJ2-3|TRBV15|.|.
TGTGCCACCAGCGGACTATACACAGATACGCAGTATTTT
CATSGLYTDTQYF
>TRBJ1-5|TRBV5-1|few|.
TGCGCCAGCAGCTTGGGGGAGCCCAATCAGCCCCAGCATTTT
CASSLGEPNQPQHF
>TRBJ2-6|TRBV2|.|.
TGTGCCAGCAGTGTAGGTCCGGGATCTGGGGCCAACGTCCTGACTTTC
CASSVGPGSGANVLTF
>TRBJ1-2|TRBV4-3|few|TRBD1
TGCGCCAGCAGCCAAGATAGGGGGCCCTATGGCTACACCTTC
CASSQDRGPYGYTF
>TRBJ1-1|TRBV27|.|.
TGTGCCAGCAGACGGGGGCCGGTATTTAACACTGAAGCTTTCTTT
CASRRGPVFNTEAFF
>TRBJ2-1|TRBV19|.|TRBD1
TGTGCCAGTAGTATAGAGGCCAGCGCACGGACAGGGCAGTTCTTC
CASSIEASARTGQFF
>TRBJ2-2|TRBV2|.|.
TGTGCCAGCAGAGGGGGACGGACAAACACCGGGGAGCTGTTTTTT
CASRGGRTNTGELFF
>TRBJ2-7|TRBV18|.|TRBD1
TGTGCCAGCTCACCCCGACAGGGGGGGATCAGCTCCTACGAGCAGTACTTC
CASSPRQGGISSYEQYF
>TRBJ2-2|TRBV2|.|.
TGTGCCAGCAGTGAGTCTCGAGGGTACACCGGGGAGCTGTTTTTT
CASSESRGYTGELFF
>TRBJ2-7|TRBV5-4|.|TRBD1
TGTGCCAGCAGCATGGGGCAGGGGGCGCTTGTATACGAGCAGTACTTC
CASSMGQGALVYEQYF
>TRBJ2-1|TRBV29-1|few|TRBD2
TGCAGCGGGGGACTAGCGGGAGCGCGGCAGTTCTTC
CSGGLAGARQFF
>TRBJ2-7|TRBV7-9|.|.
TGTGCCAGCAGCTTAAATCCTGGCTACGAGCAGTACTTC
CASSLNPGYEQYF
>TRBJ1-1|TRBV5-1|once|.
TGCGCCAGCAGCTTCTCTGGCACTGAAGCTTTCTTT
CASSFSGTEAFF
>TRBJ1-4|TRBV5-1|.|.
TGCGCCAGCAGCTTAGGGCCTGCGGAAGCAACTAATGAAAAACTGTTTTTT
CASSLGPAEATNEKLFF
>TRBJ1-4|TRBV5-1|.|TRBD1
TGCGCCAGCAGCTTTAGACCCCCGGGACAGGGAGAGGAAAAACTGTTTTTT
CASSFRPPGQGEEKLFF
>TRBJ2-2|TRBV28|.|TRBD1
TGTGCCAGCAGTACCGGACAGGGTCGCACCGGGGAGCTGTTTTTT
CASSTGQGRTGELFF
>TRBJ2-3|TRBV5-4|.|.
TGTGCCAGCAGCCCAACCCTATCGCGGAGGGGAGATACGCAGTATTTT
CASSPTLSRRGDTQYF
>TRBJ1-6|TRBV10-3|.|.
TGTGCCATCAGGGGGGACGGGGATTCACCCCTCCACTTT
CAIRGDGDSPLHF
>TRBJ2-1|TRBV9|.|TRBD2
TGTGCCAGCAGCGTAGAGTCTAGCGGGAGTTGGAATGAGCAGTTCTTC
CASSVESSGSWNEQFF
>TRBJ2-3|TRBV30|.|.
TGTGCCTGGGCCAGGGGTTTAGGGCGCGATACGCAGTATTTT
CAWARGLGRDTQYF
>TRBJ1-3|TRBV7-9|.|.
TGTGCCAGCAGCGTAAGACGGAGAAACACCATATATTTT
CASSVRRRNTIYF
>TRBJ1-2|TRBV2|.|.
TGTGCCAGCAGTGAGCGGGGCCGCTATGGCTACACCTTC
CASSERGRYGYTF
>TRBJ1-1|TRBV19|.|.
TGTGCCAGTAGGGGTTACATGAACACTGAAGCTTTCTTT
CASRGYMNTEAFF
>TRBJ1-2|TRBV7-6|.|.
TGTGCCAGCAGCGCCCGGGACACCAACTATGGCTACACCTTC
CASSARDTNYGYTF
>TRBJ2-1|TRBV2|once|.
TGTGCCAGCAGAGCGCGGGCCGGCTCCTACAATGAGCAGTTCTTC
CASRARAGSYNEQFF
>TRBJ2-1|TRBV30|once|.
TGTGCCTGGAGTCCAGGGAACAATGAGCAGTTCTTC
CAWSPGNNEQFF
>TRBJ2-2|TRBV6-1|.|TRBD1
TGTGCCAGCACTGTGGACAGGACCAACACCGGGGAGCTGTTTTTT
CASTVDRTNTGELFF